The source of this T cell receptor beta chain is a study of T cells in Graves' hyperthyroidism and ophthalmopathy. CDR3 length equals 13 residues. Germline V gene lookup returns CDR1 DFQATT and CDR2 SNEGSKA (reference sequence). Overall study results and limits: Most clonotypes that expanded in the thyroid above 0.001 also showed up in blood.

The source material, RNA transcripts, was used to amplify TCR beta CDR3 regions. An initial round of RT-PCR targeting the TCR CDR3 relied on the HTBI primer set. TCRdb reprocessed the multiplex PCR reads via MiXCR and lists one record per CDR3 protein. Here the sample spans about 360,000 distinct CDR3 sequences, approximately 13% being singletons. On this clonotype: The antigen remains unidentified.

Based on clinical symptoms, serum thyroxine and TRAb, thyroid ultrasound and orbital computed tomography, diagnoses were reached. It was 8 to 10 ml of fresh peripheral blood that supplied the PBMCs. Input material: blood. The chain joins TRBV20-1 to TRBJ1-2, with D maybe TRBD1 (5 bases). This TCR derives from a man aged 30 to 39 with Graves' hyperthyroidism that later progressed to Graves' ophthalmopathy. CDR3 amino acids: CSGGAGTNYGYTF. CDR3 nucleotide sequence: TGCAGCGGAGGGGCAGGGACTAACTATGGCTACACCTTC.